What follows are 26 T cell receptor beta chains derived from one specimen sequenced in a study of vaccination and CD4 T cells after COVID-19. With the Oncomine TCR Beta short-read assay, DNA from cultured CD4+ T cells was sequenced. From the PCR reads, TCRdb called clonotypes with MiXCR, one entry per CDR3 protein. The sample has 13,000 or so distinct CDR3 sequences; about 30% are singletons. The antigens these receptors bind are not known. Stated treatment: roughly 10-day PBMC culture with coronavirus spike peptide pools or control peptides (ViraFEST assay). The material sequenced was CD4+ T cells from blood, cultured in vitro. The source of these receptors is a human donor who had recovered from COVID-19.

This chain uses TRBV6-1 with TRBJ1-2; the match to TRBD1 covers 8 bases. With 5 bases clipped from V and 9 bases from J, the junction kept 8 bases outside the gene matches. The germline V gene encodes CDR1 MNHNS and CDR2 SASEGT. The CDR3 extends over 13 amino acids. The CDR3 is CASSLTGARSYTF. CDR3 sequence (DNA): TGTGCCAGCAGTCTGACAGGGGCCCGTAGCTACACCTTC.

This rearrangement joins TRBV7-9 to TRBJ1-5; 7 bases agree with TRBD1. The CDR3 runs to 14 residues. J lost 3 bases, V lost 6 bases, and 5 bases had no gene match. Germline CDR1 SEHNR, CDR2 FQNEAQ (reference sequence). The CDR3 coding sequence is TGTGCCAGCAGTTTCGACAGGGCCAATCAGCCCCAGCATTTT. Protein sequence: CASSFDRANQPQHF.

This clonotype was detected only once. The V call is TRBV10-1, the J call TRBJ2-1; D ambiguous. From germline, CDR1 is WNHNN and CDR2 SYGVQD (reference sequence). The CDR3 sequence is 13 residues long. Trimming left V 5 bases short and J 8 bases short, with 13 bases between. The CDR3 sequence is CASSTASSYEQFF. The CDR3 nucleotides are TGCGCCAGCAGTACAGCCTCCTCCTATGAGCAGTTCTTC.

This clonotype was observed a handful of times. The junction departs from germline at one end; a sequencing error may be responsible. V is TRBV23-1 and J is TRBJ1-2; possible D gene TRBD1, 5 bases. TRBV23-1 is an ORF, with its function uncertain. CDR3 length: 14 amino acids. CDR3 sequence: CASSQPGLYYRYTF. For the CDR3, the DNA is TGCGCCAGCAGTCAACCGGGACTTTACTATCGCTACACCTTC.

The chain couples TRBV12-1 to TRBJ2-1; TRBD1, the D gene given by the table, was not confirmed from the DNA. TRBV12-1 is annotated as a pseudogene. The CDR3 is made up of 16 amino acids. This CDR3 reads CASSCTKARAWNEQFF. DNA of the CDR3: TGTGCCAGCAGCTGCACAAAGGCCCGGGCCTGGAATGAGCAGTTCTTC.

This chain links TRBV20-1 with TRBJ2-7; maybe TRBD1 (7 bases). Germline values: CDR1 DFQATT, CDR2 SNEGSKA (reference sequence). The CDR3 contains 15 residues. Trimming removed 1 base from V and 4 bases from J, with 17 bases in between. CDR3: CSARGSEGAGYEQYF. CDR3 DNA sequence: TGCAGTGCTAGAGGCTCGGAGGGGGCCGGGTACGAGCAGTACTTC.

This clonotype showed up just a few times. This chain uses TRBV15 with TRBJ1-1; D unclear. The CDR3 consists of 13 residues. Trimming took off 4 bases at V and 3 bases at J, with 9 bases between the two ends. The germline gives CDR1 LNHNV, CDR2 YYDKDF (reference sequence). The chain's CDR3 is CATSTYTDTEAFF. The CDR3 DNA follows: TGTGCCACCAGCACATACACGGACACTGAAGCTTTCTTT.

The DNA of the CDR3 is TGTGCCAGCAGGGATATTTACCTCGACAGGAGCAATCAGCCCCAGCATTTT. Translating it yields CASRDIYLDRSNQPQHF. The gene calls are TRBV2 and TRBJ1-5, with a tentative D call TRBD1 (6 bases). The germline V gene has CDR1 SNHLY and CDR2 FYNNEI. The CDR3 runs to 17 residues. Trimming left V 6 bases short and J 1 base short, with 19 bases between.

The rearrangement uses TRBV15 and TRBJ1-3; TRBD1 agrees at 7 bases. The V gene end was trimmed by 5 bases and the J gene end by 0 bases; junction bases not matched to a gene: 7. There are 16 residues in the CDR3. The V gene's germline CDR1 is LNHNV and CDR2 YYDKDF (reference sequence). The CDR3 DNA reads TGTGCCACCAGCGACAGGGACCGGTACTCTGGAAACACCATATATTTT. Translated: CATSDRDRYSGNTIYF.

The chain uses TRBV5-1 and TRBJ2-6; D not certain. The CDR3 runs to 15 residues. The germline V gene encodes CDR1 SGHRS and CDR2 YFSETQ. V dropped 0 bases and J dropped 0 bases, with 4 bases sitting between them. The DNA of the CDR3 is TGCGCCAGCAGCTTGGCAATCTCTGGGGCCAACGTCCTGACTTTC. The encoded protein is CASSLAISGANVLTF.

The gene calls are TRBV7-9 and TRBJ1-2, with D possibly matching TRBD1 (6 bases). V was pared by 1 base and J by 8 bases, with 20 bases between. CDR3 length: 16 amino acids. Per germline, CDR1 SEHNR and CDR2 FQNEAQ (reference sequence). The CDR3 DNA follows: TGTGCCAGCAGCTTAGGGGGTTGGTGGGGGCCTTCGGGCTACACCTTC. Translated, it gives CASSLGGWWGPSGYTF.

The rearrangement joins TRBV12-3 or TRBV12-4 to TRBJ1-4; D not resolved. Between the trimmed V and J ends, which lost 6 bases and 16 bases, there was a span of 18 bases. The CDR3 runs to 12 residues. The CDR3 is CASSLIDGVPFF. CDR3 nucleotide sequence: TGTGCCAGCAGCCTCATTGATGGGGTTCCGTTTTTT.

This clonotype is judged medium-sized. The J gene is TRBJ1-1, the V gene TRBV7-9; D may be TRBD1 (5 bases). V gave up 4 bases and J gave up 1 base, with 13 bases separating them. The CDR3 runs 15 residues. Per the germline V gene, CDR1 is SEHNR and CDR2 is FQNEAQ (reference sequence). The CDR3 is CASSSLGGGNTEAFF. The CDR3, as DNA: TGTGCCAGCAGCTCCCTGGGCGGGGGGAACACTGAAGCTTTCTTT.

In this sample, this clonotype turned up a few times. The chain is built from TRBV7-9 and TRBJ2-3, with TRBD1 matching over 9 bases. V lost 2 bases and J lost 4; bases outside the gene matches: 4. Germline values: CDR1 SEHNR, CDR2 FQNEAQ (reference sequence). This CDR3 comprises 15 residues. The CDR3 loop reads CASSLTTGGADTQYF. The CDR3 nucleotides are TGTGCCAGCAGCTTAACCACAGGGGGCGCAGATACGCAGTATTTT. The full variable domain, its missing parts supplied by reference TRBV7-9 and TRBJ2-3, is DTGVSQNPRHKITKRGQNVTFRCDPISEHNRLYWYRQTLGQGPEFLTYFQNEAQLEKSRLLSDRFSAERPKGSFSTLEIQRTEQGDSAMYLCASSLTTGGADTQYFGPGTRLTVL.

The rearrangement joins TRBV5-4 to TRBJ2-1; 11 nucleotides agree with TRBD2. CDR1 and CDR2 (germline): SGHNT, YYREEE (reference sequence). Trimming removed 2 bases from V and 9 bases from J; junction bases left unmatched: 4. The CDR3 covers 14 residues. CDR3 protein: CASSFGTSGLEQFF. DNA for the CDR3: TGTGCCAGCAGCTTTGGGACTAGCGGACTTGAGCAGTTCTTC.

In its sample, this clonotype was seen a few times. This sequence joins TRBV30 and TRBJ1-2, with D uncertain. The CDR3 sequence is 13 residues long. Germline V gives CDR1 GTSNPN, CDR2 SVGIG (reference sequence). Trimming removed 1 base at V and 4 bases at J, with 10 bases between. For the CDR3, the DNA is TGTGCCTGGAGTGCCTCTAGTCCCTATGGCTACACCTTC. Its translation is CAWSASSPYGYTF.

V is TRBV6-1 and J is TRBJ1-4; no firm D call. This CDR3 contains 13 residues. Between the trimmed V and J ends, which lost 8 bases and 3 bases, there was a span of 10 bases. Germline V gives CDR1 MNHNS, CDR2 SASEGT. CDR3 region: CASRLRSNEKLFF. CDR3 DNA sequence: TGTGCCAGCCGTCTGAGGTCTAATGAAAAACTGTTTTTT.

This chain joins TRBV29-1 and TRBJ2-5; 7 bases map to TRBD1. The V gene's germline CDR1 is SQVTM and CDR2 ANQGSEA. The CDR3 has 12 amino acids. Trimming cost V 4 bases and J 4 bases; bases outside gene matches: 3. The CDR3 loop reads CSVVSGGETQYF. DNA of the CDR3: TGCAGCGTTGTCTCAGGGGGAGAGACCCAGTACTTC.

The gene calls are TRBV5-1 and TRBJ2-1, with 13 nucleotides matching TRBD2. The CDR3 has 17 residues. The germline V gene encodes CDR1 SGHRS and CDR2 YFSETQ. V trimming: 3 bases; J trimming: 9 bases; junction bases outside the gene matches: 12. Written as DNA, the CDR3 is TGCGCCAGCAGCTCGCGGACTAGCGGGGGACCAGGCGCTGAGCAGTTCTTC. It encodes CASSSRTSGGPGAEQFF. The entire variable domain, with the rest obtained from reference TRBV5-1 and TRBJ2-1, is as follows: KAGVTQTPRYLIKTRGQQVTLSCSPISGHRSVSWYQQTPGQGLQFLFEYFSETQRNKGNFPGRFSGRQFSNSRSEMNVSTLELGDSALYLCASSSRTSGGPGAEQFFGPGTRLTVL.

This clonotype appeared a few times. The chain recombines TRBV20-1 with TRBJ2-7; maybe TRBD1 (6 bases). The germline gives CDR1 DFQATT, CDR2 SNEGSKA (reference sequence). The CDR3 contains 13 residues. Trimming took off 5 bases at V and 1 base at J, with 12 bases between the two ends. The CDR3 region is CSAPRTASYEQYF. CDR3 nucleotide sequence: TGCAGTGCTCCCCGGACAGCTTCCTACGAGCAGTACTTC.

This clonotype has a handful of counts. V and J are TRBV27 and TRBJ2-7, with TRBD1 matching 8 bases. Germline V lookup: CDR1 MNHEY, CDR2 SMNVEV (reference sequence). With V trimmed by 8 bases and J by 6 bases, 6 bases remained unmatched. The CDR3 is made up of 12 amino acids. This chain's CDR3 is CASGYRGSEQYF. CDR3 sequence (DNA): TGTGCCAGCGGATACAGGGGGTCCGAGCAGTACTTC.

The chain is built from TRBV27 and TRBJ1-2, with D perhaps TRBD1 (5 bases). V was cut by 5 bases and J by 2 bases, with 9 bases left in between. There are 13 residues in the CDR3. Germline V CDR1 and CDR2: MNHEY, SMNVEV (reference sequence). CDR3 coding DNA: TGTGCCAGCAGTCCGGGACGGAACTATGGCTACACCTTC. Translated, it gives CASSPGRNYGYTF.

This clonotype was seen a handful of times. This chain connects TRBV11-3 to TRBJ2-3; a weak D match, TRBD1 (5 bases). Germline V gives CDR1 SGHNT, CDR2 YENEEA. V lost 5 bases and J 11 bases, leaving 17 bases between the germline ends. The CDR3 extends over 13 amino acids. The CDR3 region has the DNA TGTGCCAGCAGCGCTAACCAGGGTCGTGAGCAGTATTTT. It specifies CASSANQGREQYF.

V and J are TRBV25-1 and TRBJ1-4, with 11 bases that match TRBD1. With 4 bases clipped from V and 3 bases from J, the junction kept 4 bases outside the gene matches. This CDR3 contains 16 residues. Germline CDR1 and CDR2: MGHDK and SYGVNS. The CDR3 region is CASSVPGQGANEKLFF. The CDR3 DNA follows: TGTGCCAGCAGTGTTCCGGGACAGGGGGCTAATGAAAAACTGTTTTTT. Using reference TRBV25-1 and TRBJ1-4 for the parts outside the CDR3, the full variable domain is EADIYQTPRYLVIGTGKKITLECSQTMGHDKMYWYQQDPGMELHLIHYSYGVNSTEKGDLSSESTVSRIRTEHFPLTLESARPSHTSQYLCASSVPGQGANEKLFFGSGTQLSVL.

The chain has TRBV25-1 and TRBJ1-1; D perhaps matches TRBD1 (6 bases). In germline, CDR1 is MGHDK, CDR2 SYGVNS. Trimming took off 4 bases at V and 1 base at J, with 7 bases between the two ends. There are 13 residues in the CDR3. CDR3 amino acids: CASSVRGNTEAFF. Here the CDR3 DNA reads TGTGCCAGCAGTGTCAGGGGGAACACTGAAGCTTTCTTT.

CDR3 nucleotide sequence: TGTGCCTGGAGTGGGGGGGCAGATACGCAGTATTTT. It yields the protein CAWSGGADTQYF. This chain links TRBV30 with TRBJ2-3; D is possibly TRBD2 (6 bases). This CDR3 has 12 residues. V shed 1 base and J shed 4 bases, with 6 bases lying between them. CDR1 and CDR2 from the germline V gene are GTSNPN and SVGIG (reference sequence).